This TCR beta chain was sequenced for a study of sequential checkpoint blockade in melanoma. Some clones are missing from TCRdb's copy, which holds only in-frame ones; the method was immunoSEQ multiplex PCR. The sample shows fewer than 11,000 clones, less than 80% of them seen only once. Noted treatment: randomized to nivolumab then ipilimumab (arm A) or the reverse (arm B). The CDR3 loop spans 16 amino acids. V shed 5 bases and J 5 bases; nucleotides not matched to a gene: 13. Germline-derived CDR1 and CDR2 are KGHSH and LQKENI. This specimen consisted of CD8+ T cells sorted from blood (inferred from file names), obtained from a patient given nivolumab and ipilimumab in sequence. The genes are TRBV18 and TRBJ2-7, with 9 bases matching TRBD2. This clonotype originated in a human donor with melanoma. CDR3 loop: CASSGIGGGRGDEQYF. The CDR3 DNA reads TGTGCCAGCTCAGGAATAGGTGGCGGGAGGGGCGACGAGCAGTACTTC.